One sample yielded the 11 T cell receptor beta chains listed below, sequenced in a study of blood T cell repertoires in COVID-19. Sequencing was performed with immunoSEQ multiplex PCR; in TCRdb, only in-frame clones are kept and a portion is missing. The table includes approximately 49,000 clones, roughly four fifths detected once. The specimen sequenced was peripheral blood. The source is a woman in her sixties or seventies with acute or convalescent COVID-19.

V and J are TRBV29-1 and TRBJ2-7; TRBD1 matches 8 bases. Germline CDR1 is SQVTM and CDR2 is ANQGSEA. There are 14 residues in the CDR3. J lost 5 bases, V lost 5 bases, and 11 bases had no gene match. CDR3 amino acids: CSVSGTGHYNEQYF. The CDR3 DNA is TGCAGCGTTAGTGGGACAGGCCATTATAACGAGCAGTACTTC.

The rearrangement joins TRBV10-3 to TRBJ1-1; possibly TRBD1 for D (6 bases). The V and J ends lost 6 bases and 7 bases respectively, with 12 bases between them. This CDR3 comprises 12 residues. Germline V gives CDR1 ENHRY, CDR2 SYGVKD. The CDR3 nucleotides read TGTGCCATCAGGACAGGCCGTAGTGAAGCTTTCTTT. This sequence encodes CAIRTGRSEAFF.

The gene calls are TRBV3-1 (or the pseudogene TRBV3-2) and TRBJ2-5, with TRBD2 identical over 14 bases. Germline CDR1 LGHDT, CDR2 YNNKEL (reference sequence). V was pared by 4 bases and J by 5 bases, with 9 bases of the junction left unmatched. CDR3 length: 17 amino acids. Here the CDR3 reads CASSRTTGLAGGETQYF. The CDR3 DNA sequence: TGTGCCAGCAGCCGAACGACCGGACTAGCGGGGGGCGAGACCCAGTACTTC.

Here the CDR3 DNA reads TGCGCCAGCATCGGGACTAGCGGAGCTCTAGCCAAAAACATTCAGTACTTC. It specifies CASIGTSGALAKNIQYF. The genes are TRBV10-1 and TRBJ2-4; the match to TRBD2 covers 11 bases. The CDR3 consists of 17 residues. Losses at the gene ends were 7 bases for V and 0 bases for J; bases not matched to a gene: 8. In germline, CDR1 is WNHNN, CDR2 SYGVQD (reference sequence).

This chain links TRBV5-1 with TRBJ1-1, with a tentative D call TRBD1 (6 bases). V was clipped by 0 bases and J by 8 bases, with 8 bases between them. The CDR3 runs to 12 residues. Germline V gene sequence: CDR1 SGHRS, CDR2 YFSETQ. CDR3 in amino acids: CASSLGTGEAFF. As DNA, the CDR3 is TGCGCCAGCAGCTTGGGAACAGGGGAAGCTTTCTTT.

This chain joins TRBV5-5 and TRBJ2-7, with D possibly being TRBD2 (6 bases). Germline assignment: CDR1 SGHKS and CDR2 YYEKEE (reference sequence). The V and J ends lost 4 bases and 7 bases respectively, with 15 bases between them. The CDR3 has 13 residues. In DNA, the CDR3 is TGTGCCAGCAGCCCCTGGGACCGGGGGGAGCAGTACTTC. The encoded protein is CASSPWDRGEQYF.

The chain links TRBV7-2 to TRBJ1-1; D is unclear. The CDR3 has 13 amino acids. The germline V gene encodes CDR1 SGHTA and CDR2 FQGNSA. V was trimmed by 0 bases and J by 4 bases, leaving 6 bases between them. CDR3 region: CASSLAGPTEAFF. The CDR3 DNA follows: TGTGCCAGCAGCTTAGCTGGGCCCACTGAAGCTTTCTTT.

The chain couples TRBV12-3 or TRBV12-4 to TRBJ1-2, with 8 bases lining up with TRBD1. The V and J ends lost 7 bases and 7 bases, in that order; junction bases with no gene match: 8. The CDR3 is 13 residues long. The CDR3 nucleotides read TGTGCCAGCACCGGACAGGGAACGGGTGGCTACACCTTC. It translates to CASTGQGTGGYTF.

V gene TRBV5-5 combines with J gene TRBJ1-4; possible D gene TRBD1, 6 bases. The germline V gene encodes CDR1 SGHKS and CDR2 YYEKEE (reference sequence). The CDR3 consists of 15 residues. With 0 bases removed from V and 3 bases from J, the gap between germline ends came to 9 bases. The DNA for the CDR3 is TGTGCCAGCAGCTTGGCCGGACAGCCTAATGAAAAACTGTTTTTT. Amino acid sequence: CASSLAGQPNEKLFF.

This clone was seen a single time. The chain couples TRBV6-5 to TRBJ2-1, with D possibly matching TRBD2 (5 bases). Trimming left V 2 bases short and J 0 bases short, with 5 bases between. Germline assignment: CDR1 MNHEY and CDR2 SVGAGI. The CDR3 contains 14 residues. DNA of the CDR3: TGTGCCAGCAGTTACGCGGGCTCCTACAATGAGCAGTTCTTC. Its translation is CASSYAGSYNEQFF.

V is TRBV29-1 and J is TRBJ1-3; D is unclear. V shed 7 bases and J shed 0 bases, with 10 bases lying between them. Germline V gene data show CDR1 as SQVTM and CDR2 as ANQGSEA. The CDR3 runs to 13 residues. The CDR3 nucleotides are TGCAGCGGTGGATCTAGCTCTGGAAACACCATATATTTT. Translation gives CSGGSSSGNTIYF.